This TCR beta chain was documented in a study of blood T cell repertoires in COVID-19 (dated by TCRdb to the early 2020s). Describing the broader study: Samples covering the acute and convalescent phases of COVID-19 were provided by collaborators in the United States, Italy and Spain. The prospective study material was composed of cDNA or gDNA derived from T cells, B-cell-depleted T cells, or PBMCs. Subjects who had been exposed to COVID-19, were actively infected with it, or had recovered from it provided the deeply sampled blood TCRbeta repertoires that made up the dataset. A freely available public database, intended as a resource for researchers studying the immune response to SARS-CoV-2, is where the repertoires were released. Samples were obtained from the ongoing ImmuneRACE study (first 160 participants) and from 950 to 1,500 subjects provided by 6 global collaborators. Sample metadata almost always included a de-identified subject ID, COVID-19 status, age in years and sex. Where available, HLA class I and class II types were taken from metadata supplied by the sample provider and were not determined by assay-based typing.

A word on this clone: No antigen is known for it. The sample holds no much larger clone one base away, and base qualities are not on file.

Another Seattle source contributed samples from volunteer blood donors who had recovered from COVID-19. Each collaborating institution followed its own protocols to collect whole blood in K2EDTA tubes. For TCRbeta analysis, collaborators shipped samples in one of three forms: frozen whole blood, isolated PBMCs, or DNA extracted from either of those sample types. The immunoSEQ Assay, a bias-controlled multiplex PCR, was used to amplify TCRbeta CDR3 regions from genomic DNA. From the authors' description of their analysis: The number of nucleated cells in each sample was estimated from the amplification of reference gene primers within the assay. Sequence reads were collapsed and filtered to measure the absolute abundance of every unique TCRbeta CDR3 rearrangement. For each sample, productive Simpson clonality was calculated by taking the square root of Simpson's diversity index across productive rearrangements. TCRdb took this table from immuneACCESS and kept in-frame rearrangements with V and J called. Such tables lack part of the clones; where checked against another copy, unresolved V genes explain under half of the gap, and the rest is unexplained. D and trimming come from the DNA, and the V and J calls and clone size come from that table. The sample records about 260,000 clones, about nine tenths of which are singletons. The top ten constitute about 1.6% of the sample.

Cut back by 3 bases and 7 bases, the V and J ends lie 10 bases apart. Inclusive of the bounding cysteine and phenylalanine, the CDR3 is 13 residues long. CDR3 DNA is the only sequence kept; it has 39 bases, read in frame from the first base. For CDR1 and CDR2, the germline V gene (reference sequence) lists MNHEY and SMNVEV. What the authors observed across the whole study: The quantity of clinical and demographic metadata differed by source and by participant and was supplied without curation.

The sequence joins TRBV27 to TRBJ1-5; 6 matching bases give a weak D call of TRBD1. Sequences were obtained from peripheral blood. The TCR comes from a woman between 35 and 50 years old who had recovered from COVID-19. The bases are TGTGCCAGCAGTTTCGGGGGGGCCCAGCCCCAGCATTTT. Its coded protein is CASSFGGAQPQHF.